This entry lists 26 T cell receptor beta chains sequenced from one sample in a study of control samples from healthy donors and cancer patients. Profiled with immunoSEQ multiplex PCR; TCRdb holds only in-frame clones, not every one. The data show 55,000 to 70,000 clones, with 90% seen just once and around 6% held by the top ten. Sequenced input: PBMCs. All receptors come from a man aged 60 to 69 with colorectal cancer.

The chain recombines TRBV27 with TRBJ2-1, with D possibly TRBD1 on 5 matching bases. The CDR3 is 16 residues long. Trimming took 4 bases from V and 1 from J, leaving 14 bases between them. Germline V gene data show CDR1 as MNHEY and CDR2 as SMNVEV (reference sequence). In DNA form, the CDR3 reads TGTGCCAGCAGTTCCCTAACAGGTCTATCCTACAATGAGCAGTTCTTC. Its protein product is CASSSLTGLSYNEQFF.

The chain uses TRBV29-1 and TRBJ2-7; 10 bases fit TRBD1. V gave up 6 bases and J gave up 2 bases; unmatched junction bases: 4. The CDR3 length is 13 residues. Germline V gene sequence: CDR1 SQVTM, CDR2 ANQGSEA. CDR3 DNA sequence: TGCAGCGTGGGGGGACAGGGGCCCTACGAGCAGTACTTC. It is translated as CSVGGQGPYEQYF.

This clone was recorded once. The chain carries TRBV27 and TRBJ2-2; no firm D call. CDR3 length equals 13 residues. Trimming stripped 10 bases from V and 4 bases from J, with 13 bases between. CDR1 MNHEY and CDR2 SMNVEV come from the germline V gene (reference sequence). As DNA, the CDR3 is TGTGCCACCTCGGTGCATCGCACCGGGGAGCTGTTTTTT. Protein: CATSVHRTGELFF.

V usage is TRBV12-3 or TRBV12-4 and J usage is TRBJ2-7; no clear D. The V and J ends lost 3 bases and 6 bases respectively, with 6 bases between them. This CDR3 spans 11 amino acids. This CDR3 is CASSLRGEQYF. CDR3 DNA sequence: TGTGCCAGCAGTTTGCGTGGCGAGCAGTACTTC.

The chain has TRBV27 and TRBJ2-7; the D is unclear. The ends were cut back, 5 bases at V and 6 bases at J, with 14 bases in the middle. CDR3 length equals 13 residues. Per germline, CDR1 MNHEY and CDR2 SMNVEV (reference sequence). Written as DNA, the CDR3 is TGTGCCAGCAGTCCCCGACCTGGTCGCGAGCAGTACTTC. Protein product: CASSPRPGREQYF.

The V and J genes are TRBV18 and TRBJ2-3; D not resolved. The germline gives CDR1 KGHSH, CDR2 LQKENI. The CDR3 covers 14 residues. The V and J ends lost 0 bases and 1 base respectively, with 5 bases between them. The CDR3 loop reads CASSPPSRTDTQYF. CDR3 sequence (DNA): TGTGCCAGCTCACCACCGTCCCGCACAGATACGCAGTATTTT.

This clone occurred a few times. The V call is TRBV28, the J call TRBJ1-5; D gene uncertain. The V gene lost 5 bases and the J gene lost 0 bases, with 14 bases spanning the gap. The germline V gene encodes CDR1 MDHEN and CDR2 SYDVKM. This CDR3 contains 16 residues. CDR3 sequence reads: CASSPKPPYSNQPQHF. The CDR3 region has the DNA TGTGCCAGCAGTCCCAAACCCCCTTATAGCAATCAGCCCCAGCATTTT.

The chain employs TRBV7-9 and TRBJ1-1, with 7 bases matching TRBD1. This CDR3 has 14 amino acids. Germline V gene lookup returns CDR1 SEHNR and CDR2 FQNEAQ (reference sequence). The V gene end was trimmed by 2 bases and the J gene end by 4 bases; junction bases not matched to a gene: 4. DNA of the CDR3: TGTGCCAGCAGCTTAATAGGGGGCGGCACTGAAGCTTTCTTT. Its translation: CASSLIGGGTEAFF.

CDR3 coding DNA: TGTGCCAGCAGCACCCGAAGGGGCGGCACAGATACGCAGTATTTT. Its translation: CASSTRRGGTDTQYF. The chain is built from TRBV5-4 and TRBJ2-3; D is possibly TRBD1 (5 bases). Germline CDR1 and CDR2: SGHNT and YYREEE (reference sequence). With 4 bases removed from V and 1 base from J, the gap between germline ends came to 13 bases. The CDR3 loop spans 15 amino acids.

The chain combines TRBV19 with TRBJ1-2, with unresolved D. V shed 6 bases and J shed 8 bases, with 13 bases lying between them. The CDR3 is 12 amino acids. Germline V gene sequence: CDR1 LNHDA, CDR2 SQIVND (reference sequence). In nucleotides, the CDR3 is TGTGCCAGTAGGGACTTTCGGAGAGGCTACACCTTC. Translated: CASRDFRRGYTF.

The chain has TRBV4-1 and TRBJ2-7, with D perhaps matching TRBD1 or TRBD2 (5 bases each). This CDR3 has 19 residues. V gave up 2 bases and J gave up 0 bases, with 23 bases separating them. Germline loops: CDR1 MGHRA, CDR2 YSYEKL. This chain's CDR3 is CASSQSVDPGRIFSYEQYF. The CDR3 DNA reads as TGCGCCAGCAGCCAAAGTGTCGATCCGGGACGGATCTTCTCCTACGAGCAGTACTTC.

The V and J genes are TRBV4-3 and TRBJ2-1; D gene unclear. Germline CDR1 reads LGHNA; CDR2 reads YSLEER. V was cut by 0 bases and J by 9 bases, with 12 bases left in between. The CDR3 length is 14 residues. DNA of the CDR3: TGCGCCAGCAGCCAAGATCTCCGGGCATCTGAGCAGTTCTTC. It specifies CASSQDLRASEQFF.

The rearrangement joins TRBV9 to TRBJ2-1, with 8 bases matching TRBD1. CDR3 size: 15 residues. With V trimmed by 5 bases and J by 7 bases, 11 bases remained unmatched. Germline CDR1 SGDLS, CDR2 YYNGEE. The CDR3 loop reads CASSRAGTGVNEQFF. CDR3 coding DNA: TGTGCCAGCAGTAGAGCCGGGACAGGCGTGAATGAGCAGTTCTTC.

A single count supports this clone. The chain combines TRBV18 with TRBJ2-1; D is undetermined. With 4 bases removed from V and 0 bases from J, the gap between germline ends came to 7 bases. Germline assignment: CDR1 KGHSH and CDR2 LQKENI. The CDR3 runs to 14 residues. CDR3 protein: CASSRWSSYNEQFF. The CDR3 DNA sequence: TGTGCCAGCTCACGCTGGAGCTCCTACAATGAGCAGTTCTTC.

In nucleotides, the CDR3 is TGCGCCAGCAGCCAAGATTGGGGCACCGGGGAGCTGTTTTTT. Protein: CASSQDWGTGELFF. The chain carries TRBV4-3 and TRBJ2-2; the D is unclear. Trimming pared 0 bases from V and 4 bases from J, leaving 6 bases between. The CDR3 spans 14 residues. CDR1 and CDR2 from the germline V gene are LGHNA and YSLEER.

The chain uses TRBV6-5 and TRBJ1-2; weak D call: TRBD1 (6 bases). V was trimmed by 6 bases and J by 7 bases, leaving 12 bases between them. The CDR3 spans 12 residues. Looked up from germline, CDR1 is MNHEY and CDR2 is SVGAGI. CDR3 protein: CASSHRVSGYTF. The CDR3 DNA sequence: TGTGCCAGCAGCCACAGGGTTTCTGGCTACACCTTC.

The rearrangement joins TRBV2 to TRBJ1-2, with TRBD1 identical over 9 bases. There are 13 residues in the CDR3. With V trimmed by 6 bases and J by 8 bases, 7 bases remained unmatched. The germline CDR1 and CDR2 sequences are SNHLY and FYNNEI. The CDR3 protein is CASRPRQGGGYTF. As DNA, the CDR3 is TGTGCCAGCAGACCCCGACAGGGGGGCGGCTACACCTTC.

This clone occurred once. CDR3 protein: CASSPGDNNYGYTF. The CDR3 DNA sequence: TGTGCCAGCAGCCCCGGGGACAATAACTATGGCTACACCTTC. The chain recombines TRBV28 with TRBJ1-2; possible D gene TRBD1, 6 bases. Deletions cut 6 bases from V and 1 base from J, with 12 bases between. CDR1 and CDR2 (germline): MDHEN, SYDVKM. The CDR3 sequence is 14 residues long.

There are a few counts of this clone. This rearrangement joins TRBV4-2 to TRBJ2-5, with D possibly being TRBD1 (6 bases). This CDR3 has 14 amino acids. Germline assignment: CDR1 LGHNA and CDR2 YNFKEQ. The V end was cut by 0 bases, the J end by 4 bases, with 9 bases between. The chain's CDR3 is CASSQDRGLETQYF. In DNA form, the CDR3 reads TGTGCCAGCAGCCAAGATAGGGGGTTAGAGACCCAGTACTTC.

This clone was picked up a small number of times. V and J are TRBV12-3 or TRBV12-4 and TRBJ1-1; D uncertain. The CDR3 contains 12 residues. V was trimmed by 7 bases and J by 1 base, leaving 7 bases between them. In nucleotides, the CDR3 is TGTGCCAGCACCGCCGGGAACACTGAAGCTTTCTTT. It specifies CASTAGNTEAFF.

The chain uses TRBV6-5 and TRBJ1-1, with D unresolved. With 6 bases removed from V and 0 bases from J, the gap between germline ends came to 11 bases. The CDR3 totals 14 residues. Germline-derived CDR1 and CDR2 are MNHEY and SVGAGI. CDR3 nucleotide sequence: TGTGCCAGCAGAGGCCCCAACATGAACACTGAAGCTTTCTTT. Translating it yields CASRGPNMNTEAFF.

V usage is TRBV27 and J usage is TRBJ1-2; 10 positions agree with TRBD1. This CDR3 region has 15 residues. J lost 8 bases, V lost 7 bases, and 13 bases had no gene match. Germline V gene sequence: CDR1 MNHEY, CDR2 SMNVEV (reference sequence). Here the CDR3 DNA reads TGTGCCAGCACTAAAACCGGGGACAGGGGAGGAGGCTACACCTTC. Encoded protein: CASTKTGDRGGGYTF.

The rearrangement links TRBV9 to TRBJ2-1; 7 nucleotides align to TRBD2. The CDR3 extends over 16 amino acids. CDR1 is SGDLS, CDR2 YYNGEE, per germline. The J segment lost 1 base and the V segment lost 4 bases, leaving 8 bases of the junction unmatched. CDR3 region: CASSPKIGGSYNEQFF. The CDR3 DNA sequence: TGTGCCAGCAGCCCAAAAATCGGGGGGTCCTACAATGAGCAGTTCTTC.

The rearrangement uses TRBV1 and TRBJ1-2. TRBV1 is marked as a pseudogene. This CDR3 is 16 amino acids long. CDR3 coding DNA: TGCACCAGCACCCACGGGGGGGGGCCATTCACCTATGGCTACACCTTC. Encoded protein: CTSTHGGGPFTYGYTF.

The V and J genes are TRBV11-3 and TRBJ1-6; the D gene is possibly TRBD1 (5 bases). In germline, CDR1 is SGHNT, CDR2 YENEEA. Trimming took 5 bases from V and 7 from J, leaving 15 bases between them. The CDR3 runs 15 residues. CDR3 sequence: CASSPEGLANSPLHF. DNA of the CDR3: TGTGCCAGCAGCCCAGAGGGACTGGCAAATTCACCCCTCCACTTT.

The rearrangement uses TRBV7-9 and TRBJ1-1; D possibly corresponds to TRBD1 (5 bases). V shed 7 bases and J shed 0 bases, with 9 bases lying between them. This CDR3 is 13 amino acids long. From germline, CDR1 is SEHNR and CDR2 FQNEAQ (reference sequence). The CDR3 bases are TGTGCCAGCACCTCGGGGGTGAACACTGAAGCTTTCTTT. As protein: CASTSGVNTEAFF.